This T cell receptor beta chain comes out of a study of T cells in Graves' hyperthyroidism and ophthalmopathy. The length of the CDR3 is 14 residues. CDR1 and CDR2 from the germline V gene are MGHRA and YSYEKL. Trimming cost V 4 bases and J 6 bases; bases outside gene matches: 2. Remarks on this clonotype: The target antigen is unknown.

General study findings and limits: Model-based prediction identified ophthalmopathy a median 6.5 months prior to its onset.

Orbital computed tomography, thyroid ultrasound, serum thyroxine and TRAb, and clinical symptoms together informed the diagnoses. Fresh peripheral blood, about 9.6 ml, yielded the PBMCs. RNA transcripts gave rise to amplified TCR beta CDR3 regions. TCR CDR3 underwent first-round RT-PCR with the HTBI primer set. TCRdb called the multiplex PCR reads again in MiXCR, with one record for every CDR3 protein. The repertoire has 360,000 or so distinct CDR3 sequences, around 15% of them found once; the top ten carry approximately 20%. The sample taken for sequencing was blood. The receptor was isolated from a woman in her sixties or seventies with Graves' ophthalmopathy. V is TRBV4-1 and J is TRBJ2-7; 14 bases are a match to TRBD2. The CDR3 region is CASSRLAGGPEQYF. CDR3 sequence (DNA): TGCGCCAGCAGCCGACTAGCGGGAGGGCCCGAGCAGTACTTC.